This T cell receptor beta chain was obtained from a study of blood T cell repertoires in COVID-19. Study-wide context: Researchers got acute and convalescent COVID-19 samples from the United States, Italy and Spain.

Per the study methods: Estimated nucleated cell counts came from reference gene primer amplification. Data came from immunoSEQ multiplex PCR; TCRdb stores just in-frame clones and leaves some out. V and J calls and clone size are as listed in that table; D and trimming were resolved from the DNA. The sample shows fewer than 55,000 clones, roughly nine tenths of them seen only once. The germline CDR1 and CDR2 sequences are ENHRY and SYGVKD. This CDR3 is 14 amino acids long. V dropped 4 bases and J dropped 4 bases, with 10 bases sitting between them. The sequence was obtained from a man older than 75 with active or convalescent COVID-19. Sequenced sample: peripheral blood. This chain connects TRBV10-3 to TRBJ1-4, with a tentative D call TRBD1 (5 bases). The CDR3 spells CAISVGRDNEKLFF. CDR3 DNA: TGTGCCATCAGTGTGGGCAGGGATAATGAAAAACTGTTTTTT.